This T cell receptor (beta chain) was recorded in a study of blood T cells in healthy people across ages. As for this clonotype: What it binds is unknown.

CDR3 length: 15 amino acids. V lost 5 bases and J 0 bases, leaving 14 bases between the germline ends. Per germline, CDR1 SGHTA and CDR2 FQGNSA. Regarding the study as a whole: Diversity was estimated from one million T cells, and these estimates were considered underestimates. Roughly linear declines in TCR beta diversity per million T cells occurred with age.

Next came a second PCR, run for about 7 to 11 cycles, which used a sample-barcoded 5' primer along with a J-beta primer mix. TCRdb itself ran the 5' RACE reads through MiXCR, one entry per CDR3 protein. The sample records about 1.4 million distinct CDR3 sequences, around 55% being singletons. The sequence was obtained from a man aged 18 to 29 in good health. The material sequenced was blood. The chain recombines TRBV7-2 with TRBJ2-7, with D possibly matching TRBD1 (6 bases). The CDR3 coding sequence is TGTGCCAGCAGCCAGCACAGGGAGATCTCCTACGAGCAGTACTTC. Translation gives CASSQHREISYEQYF.